The T cell receptor (beta chain) under discussion was sequenced for a study of shared clonotypes between healthy human individuals. About the study: The donor group consisted of two women and three men, aged 18 to 49.

Whole-study results and caveats: Enrolling few donors narrowed the genetic and exposure-history diversity that was represented.

A remark on this clone: Its antigen is undetermined. Other DNA sequences in the sample encode the same CDR3.

The sequencing of unsorted PBMC DNA took place on ten immunoSEQ deep assay plates. The assay was immunoSEQ multiplex PCR, and TCRdb's table has in-frame clones only and misses some. The table shows about 480,000 clones, with 60% to 80% occurring only once. Samples left unsorted employed some 95 million PBMCs for genomic DNA. Sequenced sample: PBMCs. The receptor was isolated from a middle-aged woman in good health. Some clones in this sample may be carry-over from other donors' samples.

CDR3 region: CASSLQGAGEKLFF. CDR3 nucleotides: TGCGCCAGCAGCTTACAGGGGGCAGGTGAAAAACTGTTTTTT. This sequence joins TRBV5-1 and TRBJ1-4; the match to TRBD1 covers 9 bases. CDR1 and CDR2 (germline): SGHRS, YFSETQ. With 2 bases clipped from V and 7 bases from J, the junction kept 3 bases outside the gene matches. This CDR3 region has 14 residues. Filled out from reference TRBV5-1 and TRBJ1-4, the complete variable domain reads KAGVTQTPRYLIKTRGQQVTLSCSPISGHRSVSWYQQTPGQGLQFLFEYFSETQRNKGNFPGRFSGRQFSNSRSEMNVSTLELGDSALYLCASSLQGAGEKLFFGSGTQLSVL.